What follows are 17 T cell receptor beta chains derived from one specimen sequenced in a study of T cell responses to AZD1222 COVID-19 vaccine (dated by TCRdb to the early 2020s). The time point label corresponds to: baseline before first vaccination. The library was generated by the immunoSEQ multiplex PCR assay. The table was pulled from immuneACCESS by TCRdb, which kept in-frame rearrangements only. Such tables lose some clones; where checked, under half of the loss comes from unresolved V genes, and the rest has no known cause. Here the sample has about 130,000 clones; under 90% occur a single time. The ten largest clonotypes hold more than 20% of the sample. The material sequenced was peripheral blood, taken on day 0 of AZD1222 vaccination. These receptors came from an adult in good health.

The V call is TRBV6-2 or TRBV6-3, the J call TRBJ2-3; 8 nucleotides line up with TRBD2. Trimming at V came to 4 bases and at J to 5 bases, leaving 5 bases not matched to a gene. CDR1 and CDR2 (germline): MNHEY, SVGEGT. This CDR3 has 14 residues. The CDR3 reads CASSSAGARDTQYF. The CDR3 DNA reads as TGTGCCAGCAGTTCAGCGGGGGCCAGAGATACGCAGTATTTT.

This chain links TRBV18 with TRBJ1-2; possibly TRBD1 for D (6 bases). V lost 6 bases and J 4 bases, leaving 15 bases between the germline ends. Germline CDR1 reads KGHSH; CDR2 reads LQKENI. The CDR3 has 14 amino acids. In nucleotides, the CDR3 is TGTGCCAGCTCGCAGGGGCCAGACGGCTATGGCTACACCTTC. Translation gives CASSQGPDGYGYTF. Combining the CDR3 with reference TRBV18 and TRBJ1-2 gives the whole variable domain NAGVMQNPRHLVRRRGQEARLRCSPMKGHSHVYWYRQLPEEGLKFMVYLQKENIIDESGMPKERFSAEFPKEGPSILRIQQVVRGDSAAYFCASSQGPDGYGYTFGSGTRLTVV.

The CDR3 loop is CASSSMSSTDTQYF. The CDR3 bases are TGTGCCAGCAGTTCCATGTCTAGCACAGATACGCAGTATTTT. The chain links TRBV28 to TRBJ2-3; unclear D gene. From germline, CDR1 is MDHEN and CDR2 SYDVKM. Trimming pared 4 bases from V and 0 bases from J, leaving 8 bases between. The CDR3 consists of 14 residues. The full variable domain, with the rest looked up from reference TRBV28 and TRBJ2-3, is DVKVTQSSRYLVKRTGEKVFLECVQDMDHENMFWYRQDPGLGLRLIYFSYDVKMKEKGDIPEGYSVSREKKERFSLILESASTNQTSMYLCASSSMSSTDTQYFGPGTRLTVL.

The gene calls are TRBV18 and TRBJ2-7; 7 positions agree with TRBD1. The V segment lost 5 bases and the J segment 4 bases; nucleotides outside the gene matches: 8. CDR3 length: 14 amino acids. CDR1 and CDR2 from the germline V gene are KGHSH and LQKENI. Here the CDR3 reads CASSWRTGGYEQYF. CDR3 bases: TGTGCCAGCTCATGGCGGACAGGCGGGTACGAGCAGTACTTC.

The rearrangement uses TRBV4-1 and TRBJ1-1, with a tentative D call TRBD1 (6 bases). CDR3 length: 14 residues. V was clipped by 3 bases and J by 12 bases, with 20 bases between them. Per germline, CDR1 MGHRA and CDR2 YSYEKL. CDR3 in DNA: TGCGCCAGCAGCCACCCTAGCCGACAGGCACGAACTTTCTTT. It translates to CASSHPSRQARTFF.

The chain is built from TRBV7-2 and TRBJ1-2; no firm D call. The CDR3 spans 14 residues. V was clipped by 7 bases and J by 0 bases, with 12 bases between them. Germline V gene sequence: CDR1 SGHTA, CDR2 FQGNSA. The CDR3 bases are TGTGCCAGCACCCCTGGAATCACTAACTATGGCTACACCTTC. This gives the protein CASTPGITNYGYTF.

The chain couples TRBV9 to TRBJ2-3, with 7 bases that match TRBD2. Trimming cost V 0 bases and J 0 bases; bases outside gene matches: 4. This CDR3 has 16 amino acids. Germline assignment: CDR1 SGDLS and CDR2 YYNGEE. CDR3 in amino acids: CASSVALAASTDTQYF. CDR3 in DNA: TGTGCCAGCAGCGTAGCCCTAGCGGCTAGCACAGATACGCAGTATTTT.

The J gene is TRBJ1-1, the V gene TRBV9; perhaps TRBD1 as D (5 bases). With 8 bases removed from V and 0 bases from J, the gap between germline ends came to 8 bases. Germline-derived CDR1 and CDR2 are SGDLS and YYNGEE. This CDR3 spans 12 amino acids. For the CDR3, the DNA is TGTGCCAGTGACAGATTGAACACTGAAGCTTTCTTT. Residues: CASDRLNTEAFF.

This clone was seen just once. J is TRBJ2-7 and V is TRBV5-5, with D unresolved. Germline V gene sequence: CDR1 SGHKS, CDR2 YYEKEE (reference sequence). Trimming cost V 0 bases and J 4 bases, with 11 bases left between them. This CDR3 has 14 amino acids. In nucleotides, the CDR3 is TGTGCCAGCAGCTTGGCTTATGGGGTTTACGAGCAGTACTTC. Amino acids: CASSLAYGVYEQYF.

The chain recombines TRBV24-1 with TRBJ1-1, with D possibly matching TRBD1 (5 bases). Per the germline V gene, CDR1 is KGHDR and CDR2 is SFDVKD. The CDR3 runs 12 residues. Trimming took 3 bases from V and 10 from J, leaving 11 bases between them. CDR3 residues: CATSDQKDTAFF. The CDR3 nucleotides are TGTGCCACCAGTGATCAAAAGGACACAGCTTTCTTT.

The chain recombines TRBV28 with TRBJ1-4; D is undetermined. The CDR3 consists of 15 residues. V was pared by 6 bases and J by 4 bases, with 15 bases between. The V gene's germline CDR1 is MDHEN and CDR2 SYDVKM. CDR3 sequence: CASRAYVESNEKLFF. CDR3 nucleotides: TGTGCCAGCAGAGCTTACGTAGAGAGTAATGAAAAACTGTTTTTT.

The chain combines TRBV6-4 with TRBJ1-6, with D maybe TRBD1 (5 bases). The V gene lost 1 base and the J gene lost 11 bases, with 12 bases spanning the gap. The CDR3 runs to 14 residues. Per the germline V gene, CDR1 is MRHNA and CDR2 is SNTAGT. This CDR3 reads CASSDWSGGAPLHF. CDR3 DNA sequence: TGTGCCAGCAGTGACTGGAGCGGAGGGGCACCCCTCCACTTT.

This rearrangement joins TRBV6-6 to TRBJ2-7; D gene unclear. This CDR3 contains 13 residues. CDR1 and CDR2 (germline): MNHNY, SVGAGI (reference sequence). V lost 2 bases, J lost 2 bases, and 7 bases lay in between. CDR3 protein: CASSYGVTYEQYF. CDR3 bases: TGTGCCAGCAGTTACGGGGTGACCTACGAGCAGTACTTC.

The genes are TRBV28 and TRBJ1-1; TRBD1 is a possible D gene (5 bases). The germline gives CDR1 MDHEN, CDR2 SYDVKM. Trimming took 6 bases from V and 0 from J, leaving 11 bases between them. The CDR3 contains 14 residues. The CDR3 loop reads CASSGRVVNTEAFF. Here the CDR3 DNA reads TGTGCCAGCAGCGGCAGGGTTGTGAACACTGAAGCTTTCTTT.

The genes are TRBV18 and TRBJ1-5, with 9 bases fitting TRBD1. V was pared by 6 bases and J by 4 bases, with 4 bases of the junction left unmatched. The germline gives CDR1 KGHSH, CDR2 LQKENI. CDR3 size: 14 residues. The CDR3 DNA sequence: TGTGCCAGCTCCCCTGACAGGGGGAATCAGCCCCAGCATTTT. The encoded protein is CASSPDRGNQPQHF. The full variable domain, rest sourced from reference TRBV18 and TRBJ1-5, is NAGVMQNPRHLVRRRGQEARLRCSPMKGHSHVYWYRQLPEEGLKFMVYLQKENIIDESGMPKERFSAEFPKEGPSILRIQQVVRGDSAAYFCASSPDRGNQPQHFGDGTRLSIL.

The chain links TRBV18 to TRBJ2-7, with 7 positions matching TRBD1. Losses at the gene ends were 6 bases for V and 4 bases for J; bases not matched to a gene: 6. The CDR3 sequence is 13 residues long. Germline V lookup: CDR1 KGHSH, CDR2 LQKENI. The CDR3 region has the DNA TGTGCCAGCTCCCTAGCAGGGGGATACGAGCAGTACTTC. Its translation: CASSLAGGYEQYF.

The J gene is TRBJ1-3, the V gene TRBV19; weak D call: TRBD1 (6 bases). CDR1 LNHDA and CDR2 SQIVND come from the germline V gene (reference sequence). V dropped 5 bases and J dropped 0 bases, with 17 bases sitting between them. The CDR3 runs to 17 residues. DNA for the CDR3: TGTGCCAGTAGTCCTGCGGCAGGGGCCCACTCTGGAAACACCATATATTTT. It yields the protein CASSPAAGAHSGNTIYF.